This T cell receptor beta chain was sequenced during a study of pediatric ulcerative colitis (dated by TCRdb to between 2018 and 2020). Context from the whole study: Pancolitis was present in more than five ulcerative colitis patients and left-sided colitis in two, and histology consistent with ulcerative colitis was found in all of these patients. From under ten newly diagnosed, treatment-naive pediatric ulcerative colitis patients and a handful of non-IBD control children, paired blood and rectal samples were collected. Using the Pediatric Ulcerative Colitis Activity Index, a couple of patients were classed as having mild disease, several as having moderate disease and three as having acute severe colitis.

Trimming leaves V shorter by 4 bases and J shorter by 3 bases, with the junction holding 12 bases beyond the gene matches. Looking up the germline V gene yields CDR1 SGDLS and CDR2 YYNGEE. From its cysteine to its phenylalanine, the CDR3 spans 16 amino acids. Kept here is only the CDR3 DNA, which spans 48 bases and is read in frame from base 1. During colonoscopy, one to two pinch biopsies were obtained from the rectum for research. Before the diagnostic colonoscopy, none of the ulcerative colitis patients had been given immunosuppressive medication. Before DNA was isolated, the rectal biopsies underwent proteinase K digestion. The Wizard kit (Promega) was used to extract genomic DNA from the blood and intestinal samples. Remarks on this clone: Its antigen is still unknown. Base qualities are not recorded, but no much larger clone differs from it by a single base.

Study-wide findings and limitations: T cells from blood may have been included in the rectal pinch biopsies, particularly in patients with overt colitis. Clonal overlap between a subject's own blood and rectum was significantly greater in ulcerative colitis patients than in controls, which suggests more T cell trafficking to inflamed tissue. For technical reasons, substantially fewer templates were yielded by the blood samples of a couple of patients, and these blood samples were excluded from blood-rectal overlap analysis. Controls, mild-moderate and acute severe colitis patients were separated by rectal repertoire features, and reduced rectal diversity due to clonal expansions was observed in acute severe colitis. Two rectal CDR3 clonotypes were present in all ulcerative colitis patients and in none of the controls. With only four individuals, the healthy control group was small. Because repertoires came from total lymphocyte DNA, patterns in rare subsets such as regulatory T cells may not be reflected.

Using the immunoSEQ TRB Survey service, rearranged CDR3 beta regions were amplified from genomic DNA with multiplex V and J primers. To keep depth equal across samples, survey-level sequencing depth of up to 500,000 reads per sample was applied. Libraries were purified, pooled and sequenced on Illumina technology. As for the authors' bioinformatics: Productive clonality, sample overlap, pairwise scatters, CDR3 beta length, V/D/J gene usage and productiveness were assessed with immunoSEQ online tools. Calculated diversity was the number of unique rearrangements divided by total templates times 100; Shannon and Simpson indices were also computed. Z-score normalized data were analyzed by principal component analysis with the R prcomp function and the ggbiplot package. Blood-rectal clonal overlap within each subject was quantified with Morisita's index. TCRdb took this table from immuneACCESS and kept in-frame rearrangements with V and J called. Such tables lack part of the clones; where checked against another copy, unresolved V genes explain under half of the gap, and the rest is unexplained. That table supplies the V and J calls and clone size; D and trimming were determined from the DNA. The sample contains around 40,000 clones, roughly four fifths of them found a single time. The leading ten clones occupy around 7.8% of the sample.

The sample was gut tissue. This chain is built from TRBV9 and TRBJ1-1, with 7 middle bases fitting TRBD1. The sequence was collected from a boy aged 5-17 years with severe ulcerative colitis. DNA sequence: TGTGCCAGCAGCTCCCCCCTGGGAGGGGGCGACACTGAAGCTTTCTTT. This translates into CASSSPLGGGDTEAFF.